This T cell receptor (beta chain) was captured in a study of T-cell reconstitution after alpha-beta-depleted transplantation in children. This clonotype was detected a few times. Its cognate antigen is unknown. Study-wide results and limits: Alpha-beta T cells present about two months after transplant were reported to originate from several hundred expanded graft clones. A year had passed since transplant, and T-cell counts and diversity by then came mostly from newly produced T cells. In some patients, recipient T cells and intrathymic progenitors surviving conditioning explained high day-60 diversity.

The CDR3 totals 14 residues. Germline CDR1 reads ENHRY; CDR2 reads SYGVKD. Trimming cost V 3 bases and J 3 bases, with 9 bases left between them. Unique molecular identifiers were incorporated when the TCRbeta library was constructed. From the PCR reads, TCRdb called clonotypes with MiXCR, one entry per CDR3 protein. The table lists around 600,000 distinct CDR3 sequences, roughly 23% of them singletons, with approximately 14% in the top ten. The chain joins TRBV10-3 to TRBJ2-1; D gene ambiguous. The receptor was isolated from a boy less than two years old who had a stem cell transplant for acute myeloid leukemia, so the T cells may come from the graft donor. Material: PBMCs, mostly from graft donor cells, obtained 360 days after TCRalphabeta/CD19-depleted stem cell transplant. CDR3 DNA sequence: TGTGCCATCAGTGAAACGGTAGTCTACAATGAGCAGTTCTTC. Protein product: CAISETVVYNEQFF.